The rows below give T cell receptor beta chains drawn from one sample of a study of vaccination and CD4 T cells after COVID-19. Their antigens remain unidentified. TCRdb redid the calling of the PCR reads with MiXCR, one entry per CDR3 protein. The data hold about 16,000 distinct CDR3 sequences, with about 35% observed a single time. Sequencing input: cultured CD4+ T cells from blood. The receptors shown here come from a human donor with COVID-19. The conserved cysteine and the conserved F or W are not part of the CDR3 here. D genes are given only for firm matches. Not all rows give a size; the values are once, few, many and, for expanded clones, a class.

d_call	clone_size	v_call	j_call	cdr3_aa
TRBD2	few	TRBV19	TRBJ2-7	ASSTEYGTSGALYEQY
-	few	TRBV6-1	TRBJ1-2	ASSSRTDTNYGYT
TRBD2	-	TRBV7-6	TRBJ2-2	ASSQGRGGNTGELF
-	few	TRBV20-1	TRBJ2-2	SARVPTGTNTGELF
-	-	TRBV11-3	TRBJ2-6	ASKLGANVLT
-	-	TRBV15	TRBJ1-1	ATSRALSNTEAF
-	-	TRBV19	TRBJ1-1	ASSIGAGARTEAF
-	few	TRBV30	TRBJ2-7	AWSVLGGSSYEQY
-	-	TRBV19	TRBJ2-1	ASSIQAVAAYNEQF
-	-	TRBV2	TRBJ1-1	ARSGNTEAF
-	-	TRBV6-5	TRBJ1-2	ASSSRGDTYGYT
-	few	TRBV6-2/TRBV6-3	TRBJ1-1	ASRLPSINGNTEAF
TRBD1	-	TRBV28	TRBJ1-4	ASIRTGYEKLF
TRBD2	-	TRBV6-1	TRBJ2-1	ASSEELAGYNEQF
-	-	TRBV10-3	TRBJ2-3	AISESGGEADTQY
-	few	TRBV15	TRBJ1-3	ATGRAGNTIY
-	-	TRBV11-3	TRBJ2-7	ASSLGRDGKQY
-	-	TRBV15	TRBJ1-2	ATSRRVLANYGYT
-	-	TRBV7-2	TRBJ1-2	ASSLWSRGYT
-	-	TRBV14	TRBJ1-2	ASSLGEYGYT
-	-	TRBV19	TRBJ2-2	ASTGRMNANTGELF
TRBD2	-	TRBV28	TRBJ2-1	ASSPPRTSGANEQF
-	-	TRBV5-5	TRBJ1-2	ASSLDDIARGSYGYT
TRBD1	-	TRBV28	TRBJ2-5	ASSLDRVMETQY
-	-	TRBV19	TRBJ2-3	ASAPGQGLDTQY
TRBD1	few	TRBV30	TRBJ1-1	AWRFQGARDMNTEAF
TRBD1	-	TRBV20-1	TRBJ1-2	SANGQGGVGYT
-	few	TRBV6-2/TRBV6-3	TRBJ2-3	ASWGRTSSTDTQY
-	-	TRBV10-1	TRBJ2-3	ASSESGDKRDTQY